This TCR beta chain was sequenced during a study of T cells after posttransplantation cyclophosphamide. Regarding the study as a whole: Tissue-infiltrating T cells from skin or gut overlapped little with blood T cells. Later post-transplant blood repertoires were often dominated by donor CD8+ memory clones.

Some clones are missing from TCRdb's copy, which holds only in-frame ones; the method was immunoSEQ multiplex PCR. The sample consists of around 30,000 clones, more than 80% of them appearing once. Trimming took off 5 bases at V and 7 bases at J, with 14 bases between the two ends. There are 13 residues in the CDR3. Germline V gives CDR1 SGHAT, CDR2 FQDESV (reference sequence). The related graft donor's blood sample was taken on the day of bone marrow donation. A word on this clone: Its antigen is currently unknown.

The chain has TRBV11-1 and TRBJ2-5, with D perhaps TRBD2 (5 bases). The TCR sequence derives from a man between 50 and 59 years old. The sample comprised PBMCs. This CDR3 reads CASSKAEAGTQYF. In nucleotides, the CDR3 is TGTGCCAGCAGCAAAGCGGAGGCGGGGACCCAGTACTTC.